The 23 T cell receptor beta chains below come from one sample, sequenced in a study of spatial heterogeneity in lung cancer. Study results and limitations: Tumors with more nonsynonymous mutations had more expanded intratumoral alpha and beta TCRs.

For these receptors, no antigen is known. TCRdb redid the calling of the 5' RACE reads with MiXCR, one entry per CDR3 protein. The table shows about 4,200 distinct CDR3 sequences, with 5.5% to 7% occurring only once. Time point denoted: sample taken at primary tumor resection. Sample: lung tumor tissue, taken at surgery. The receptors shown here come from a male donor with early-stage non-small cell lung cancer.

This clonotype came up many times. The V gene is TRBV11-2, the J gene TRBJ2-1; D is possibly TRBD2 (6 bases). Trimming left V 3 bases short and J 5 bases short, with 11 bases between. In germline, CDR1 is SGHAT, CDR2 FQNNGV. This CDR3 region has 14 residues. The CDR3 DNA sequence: TGTGCCAGCAGCTTGCGTCGGGGGAACAATGAGCAGTTCTTC. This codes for CASSLRRGNNEQFF.

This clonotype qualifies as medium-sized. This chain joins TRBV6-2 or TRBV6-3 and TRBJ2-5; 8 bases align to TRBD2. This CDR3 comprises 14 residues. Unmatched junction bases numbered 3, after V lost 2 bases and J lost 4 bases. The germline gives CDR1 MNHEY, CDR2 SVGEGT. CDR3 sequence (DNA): TGTGCCAGCAGTTACGGGACTAGTCGAGAGACCCAGTACTTC. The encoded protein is CASSYGTSRETQYF.

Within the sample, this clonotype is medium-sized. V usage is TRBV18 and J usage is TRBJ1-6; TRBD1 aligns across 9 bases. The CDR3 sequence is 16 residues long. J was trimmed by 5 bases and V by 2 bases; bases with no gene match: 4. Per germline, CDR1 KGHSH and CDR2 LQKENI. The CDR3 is CASSPVRDRDNSPLHF. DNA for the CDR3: TGTGCCAGCTCACCAGTCCGGGACAGGGATAATTCACCCCTCCACTTT.

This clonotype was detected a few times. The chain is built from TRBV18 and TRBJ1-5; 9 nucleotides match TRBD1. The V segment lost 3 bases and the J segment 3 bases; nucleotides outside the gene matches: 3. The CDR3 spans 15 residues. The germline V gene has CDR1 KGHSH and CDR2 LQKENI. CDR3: CASSPGQGINQPQHF. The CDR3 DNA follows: TGTGCCAGCTCACCGGGACAGGGCATCAATCAGCCCCAGCATTTT. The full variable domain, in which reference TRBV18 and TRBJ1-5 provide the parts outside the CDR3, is NAGVMQNPRHLVRRRGQEARLRCSPMKGHSHVYWYRQLPEEGLKFMVYLQKENIIDESGMPKERFSAEFPKEGPSILRIQQVVRGDSAAYFCASSPGQGINQPQHFGDGTRLSIL.

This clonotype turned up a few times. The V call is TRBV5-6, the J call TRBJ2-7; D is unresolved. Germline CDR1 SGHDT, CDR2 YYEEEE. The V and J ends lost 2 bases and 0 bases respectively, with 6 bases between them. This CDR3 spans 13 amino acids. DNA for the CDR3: TGTGCCAGCAGCTTACGTTCCTCCTACGAGCAGTACTTC. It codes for CASSLRSSYEQYF.

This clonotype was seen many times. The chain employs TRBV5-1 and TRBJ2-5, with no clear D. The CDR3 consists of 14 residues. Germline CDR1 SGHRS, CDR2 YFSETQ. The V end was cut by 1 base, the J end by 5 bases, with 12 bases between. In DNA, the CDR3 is TGCGCCAGCAGCTTGAACGGGCGGATGGAGACCCAGTACTTC. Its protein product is CASSLNGRMETQYF.

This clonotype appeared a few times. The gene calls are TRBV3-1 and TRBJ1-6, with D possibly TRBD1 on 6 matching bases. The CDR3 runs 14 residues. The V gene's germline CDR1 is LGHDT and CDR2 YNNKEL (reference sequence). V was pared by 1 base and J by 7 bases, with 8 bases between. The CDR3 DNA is TGTGCCAGCAGCCAAGCAGGGGCAAATTCACCCCTCCACTTT. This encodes CASSQAGANSPLHF.

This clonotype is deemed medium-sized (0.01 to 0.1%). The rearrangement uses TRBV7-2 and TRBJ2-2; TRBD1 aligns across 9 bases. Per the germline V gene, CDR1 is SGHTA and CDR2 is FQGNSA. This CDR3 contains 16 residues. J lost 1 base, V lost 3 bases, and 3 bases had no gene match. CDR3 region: CASSLWGQGNTGELFF. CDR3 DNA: TGTGCCAGCAGCTTGTGGGGACAGGGGAACACCGGGGAGCTGTTTTTT. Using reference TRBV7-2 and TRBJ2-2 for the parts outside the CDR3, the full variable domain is GAGVSQSPSNKVTEKGKDVELRCDPISGHTALYWYRQSLGQGLEFLIYFQGNSAPDKSGLPSDRFSAERTGGSVSTLTIQRTQQEDSAVYLCASSLWGQGNTGELFFGEGSRLTVL.

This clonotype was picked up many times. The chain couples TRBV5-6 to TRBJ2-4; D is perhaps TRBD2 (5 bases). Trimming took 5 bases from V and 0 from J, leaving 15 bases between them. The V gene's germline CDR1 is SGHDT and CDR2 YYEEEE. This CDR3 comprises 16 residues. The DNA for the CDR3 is TGTGCCAGCAGGCGGACGGGGAGCCTAGCCAAAAACATTCAGTACTTC. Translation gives CASRRTGSLAKNIQYF.

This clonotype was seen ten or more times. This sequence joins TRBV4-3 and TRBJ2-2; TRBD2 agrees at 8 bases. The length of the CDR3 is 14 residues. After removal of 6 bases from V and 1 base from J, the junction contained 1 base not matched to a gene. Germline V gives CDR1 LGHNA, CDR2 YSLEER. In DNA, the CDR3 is TGCGCCAGCAGACTAGCGGAGAACACCGGGGAGCTGTTTTTT. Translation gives CASRLAENTGELFF.

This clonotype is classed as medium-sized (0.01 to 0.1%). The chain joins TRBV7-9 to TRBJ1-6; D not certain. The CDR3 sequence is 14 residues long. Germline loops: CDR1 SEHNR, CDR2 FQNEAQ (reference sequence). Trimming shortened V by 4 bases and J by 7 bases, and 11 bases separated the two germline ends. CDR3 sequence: CASSSDGPNSPLHF. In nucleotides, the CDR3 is TGTGCCAGCAGCTCCGACGGGCCCAATTCACCCCTCCACTTT.

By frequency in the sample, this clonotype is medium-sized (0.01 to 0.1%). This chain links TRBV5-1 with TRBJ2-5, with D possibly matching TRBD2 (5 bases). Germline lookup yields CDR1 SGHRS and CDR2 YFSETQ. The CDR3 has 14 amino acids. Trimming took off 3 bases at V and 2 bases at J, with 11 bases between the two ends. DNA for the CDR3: TGCGCCAGCAGCTCAGGAGGAGGTCAAGAGACCCAGTACTTC. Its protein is CASSSGGGQETQYF. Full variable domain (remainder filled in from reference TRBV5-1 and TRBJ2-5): KAGVTQTPRYLIKTRGQQVTLSCSPISGHRSVSWYQQTPGQGLQFLFEYFSETQRNKGNFPGRFSGRQFSNSRSEMNVSTLELGDSALYLCASSSGGGQETQYFGPGTRLLVL.

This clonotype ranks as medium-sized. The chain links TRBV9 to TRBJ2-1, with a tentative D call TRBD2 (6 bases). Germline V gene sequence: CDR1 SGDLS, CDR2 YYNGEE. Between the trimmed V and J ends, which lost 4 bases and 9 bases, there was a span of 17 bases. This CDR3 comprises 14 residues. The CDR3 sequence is CASSPRDSRSEQFF. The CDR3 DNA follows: TGTGCCAGCAGCCCCCGGGACTCCCGGAGTGAGCAGTTCTTC.

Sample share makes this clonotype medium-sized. This CDR3 is CASSQASGGNEQFF. The CDR3 DNA is TGTGCCAGCAGCCAAGCCAGCGGTGGGAATGAGCAGTTCTTC. The V gene is TRBV3-1, the J gene TRBJ2-1; a possible D gene is TRBD2 (5 bases). V was cut by 1 base and J by 7 bases, with 11 bases left in between. Germline loops: CDR1 LGHDT, CDR2 YNNKEL (reference sequence). The CDR3 has 14 amino acids.

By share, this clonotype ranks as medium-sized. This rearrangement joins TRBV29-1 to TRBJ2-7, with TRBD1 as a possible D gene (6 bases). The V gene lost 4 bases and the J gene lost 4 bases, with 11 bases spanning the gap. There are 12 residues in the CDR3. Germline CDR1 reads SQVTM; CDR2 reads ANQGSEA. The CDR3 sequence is CSVVSQGYEQYF. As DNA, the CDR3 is TGCAGCGTTGTTTCGCAGGGGTACGAGCAGTACTTC.

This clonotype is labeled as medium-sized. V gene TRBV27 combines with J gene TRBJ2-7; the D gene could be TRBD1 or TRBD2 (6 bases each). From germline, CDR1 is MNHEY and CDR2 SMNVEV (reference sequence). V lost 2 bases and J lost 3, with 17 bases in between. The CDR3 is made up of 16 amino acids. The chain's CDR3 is CASSLPLGAGRYEQYF. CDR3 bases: TGTGCCAGCAGTTTACCTTTGGGGGCGGGGCGCTACGAGCAGTACTTC.

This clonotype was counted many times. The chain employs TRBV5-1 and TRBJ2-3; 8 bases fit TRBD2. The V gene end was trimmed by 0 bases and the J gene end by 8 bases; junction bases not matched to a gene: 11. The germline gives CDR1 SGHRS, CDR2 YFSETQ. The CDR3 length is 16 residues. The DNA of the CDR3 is TGCGCCAGCAGCTTGGAGGGGAGCGGGAGTCAGGGTACGCAGTATTTT. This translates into CASSLEGSGSQGTQYF.

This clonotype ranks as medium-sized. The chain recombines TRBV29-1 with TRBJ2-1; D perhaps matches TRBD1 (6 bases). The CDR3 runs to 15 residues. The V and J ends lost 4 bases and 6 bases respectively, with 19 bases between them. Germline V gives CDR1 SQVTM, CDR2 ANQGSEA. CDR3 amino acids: CSVGGTIGLVNEQFF. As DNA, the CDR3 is TGCAGCGTTGGAGGGACAATTGGCTTAGTCAATGAGCAGTTCTTC.

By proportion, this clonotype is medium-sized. CDR3 nucleotides: TGTGCCAGCTCCCCGGACTGGAACACTGAAGCTTTCTTT. Protein product: CASSPDWNTEAFF. V usage is TRBV28 and J usage is TRBJ1-1, with D unclear. Germline CDR1 is MDHEN and CDR2 is SYDVKM. The V and J ends lost 8 bases and 1 base respectively, with 11 bases between them. CDR3 length: 13 amino acids.

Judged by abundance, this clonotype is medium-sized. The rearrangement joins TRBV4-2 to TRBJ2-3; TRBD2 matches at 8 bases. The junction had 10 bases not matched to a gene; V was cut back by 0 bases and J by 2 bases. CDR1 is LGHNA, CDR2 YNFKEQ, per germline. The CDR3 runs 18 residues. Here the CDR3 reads CASSQDWEERGPTDTQYF. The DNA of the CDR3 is TGTGCCAGCAGCCAAGATTGGGAGGAGCGGGGGCCCACAGATACGCAGTATTTT.

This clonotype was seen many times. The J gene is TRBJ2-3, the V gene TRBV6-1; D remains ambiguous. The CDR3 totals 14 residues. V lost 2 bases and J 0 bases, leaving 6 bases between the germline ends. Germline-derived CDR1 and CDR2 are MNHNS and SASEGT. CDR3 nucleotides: TGTGCCAGCAGTGAATTGCGTAGCACAGATACGCAGTATTTT. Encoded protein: CASSELRSTDTQYF.

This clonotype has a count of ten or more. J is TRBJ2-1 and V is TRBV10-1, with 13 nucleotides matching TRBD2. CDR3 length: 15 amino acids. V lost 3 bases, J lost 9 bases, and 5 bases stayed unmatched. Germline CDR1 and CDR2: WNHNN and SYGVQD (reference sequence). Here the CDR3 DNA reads TGCGCCAGCAGTGAAGGACTAGCGGGAGTAAGTGAGCAGTTCTTC. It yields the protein CASSEGLAGVSEQFF.

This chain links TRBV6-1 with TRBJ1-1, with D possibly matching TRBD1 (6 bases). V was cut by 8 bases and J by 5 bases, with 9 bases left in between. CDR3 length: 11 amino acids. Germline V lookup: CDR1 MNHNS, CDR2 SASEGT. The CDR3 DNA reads TGTGCCAGCGGTAGGGGGACTGAAGCTTTCTTT. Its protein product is CASGRGTEAFF.